Below, one TCR beta chain is given with its context. Its target antigen remains unknown. The sample holds no much larger clone one base away, and base qualities are not on file. This entry comes from a study of cytomegalovirus exposure and HLA in healthy donors (dated by TCRdb to the late 2010s). About the study as a whole: According to an earlier analysis of 587 of the donors, about 179 million T cells yielded roughly 110 million unique TCR beta sequences and around 300 Gb of sequence data. An early release covering 550 to 650 HLA-typed donors comprised 300 to 350 gigabases of sequencing data and tens of millions of unique TCR sequences. Of the approximately 400 genotyped donors, 80% to 90% were placed in the genetic ancestry cluster associated with self-reported Caucasian donors. The study aimed to test whether signatures of past pathogen exposure could be identified by cataloging public T cell receptors. The study profiled the T cell repertoires of 550 to 700 subjects by immunosequencing and related them to cytomegalovirus serostatus. Along with the approximately 670-subject first cohort, a separate validation cohort of approximately 110 different subjects was used. The study combined high-throughput TCR immunosequencing, statistical association of individual TCRs with disease status, and machine learning to predict cytomegalovirus infection status. To study patterns of TCR occurrence, a later analysis re-analyzed previously published TCR beta repertoires from several hundred donors and added high-resolution HLA genotyping. Rather than drawing on any new phenotypic data, the later analysis identified candidate immune exposures from TCR beta sequences and the way those sequences occurred across donors. In an earlier analysis of 500 to 650 of the donors, high-throughput TCR beta sequencing was used to judge whether each TCR beta V gene segment behaved as functional or pseudogenic. Alongside the repertoire data, information on donor age, sex, ethnicity and CMV serostatus was compiled. In a later genetic analysis, genome-wide SNP genotypes for about three fifths of the roughly 670 donors were used, and that subset was treated as a discovery cohort. All discovery cohort repertoires had been generated on a single sequencing platform. Both class I and class II loci were covered by HLA typing, at four-digit resolution. The number of typed donors differed by locus: roughly 620-630 for A, B, C, DRB1 and DQB1; approximately 520 for DQA1; over 600 for DPA1; and about 450 for DPB1. Five DR-DQ haplotypes were treated as single units for association and clustering because of strong linkage in the cohort. Among about 390 genotyped donors of the cohort, an average of about 240,000 unique TCR beta nucleotide sequences were sequenced per donor, approximately 20% of them non-productive.

Library preparation was by the immunoSEQ multiplex PCR assay. For the multiplex PCR, a mixture combining 60 forward primers for TCR Vbeta segments and 13 reverse primers for TCR Jbeta segments was used. The CDR3 region of rearranged TCR beta genes was amplified from genomic DNA with a multiplex PCR assay. Amplified TCR beta libraries were sequenced as 87-base-pair reads on the Illumina HiSeq System. From the authors' description of their analysis: Across the 600 to 700 repertoires, a later analysis counted some 81 million unique TCR beta chains, around 11 million of which were shared by at least two donors. A nearest-neighbor algorithm error-corrected the raw reads and collapsed the reads into unique sequences, merging closely related sequences to remove PCR and sequencing errors. To assign V, D and J gene segments, CDR3 sequences were aligned to IMGT reference sequences. For a sequence to be retained, a match of at least six nucleotides to both a V gene segment and a J gene segment was required. A rearrangement counted as productive if the CDR3 had no stop codons and remained in frame with V and J, and every other rearrangement counted as non-productive. Following IMGT convention, CDR3 was defined as the stretch from the second conserved V-encoded cysteine to the conserved J-encoded phenylalanine. The earlier analysis of about 610 of the donors excluded sequences that lacked an unambiguous match to a single V gene segment. In an earlier analysis of a few hundred of the donors, V segments were called functional above 56.7% productive rearrangements and were called segregating when the between-donor standard deviation exceeded 5%. To diagnose cytomegalovirus status from the catalog of TCR beta chain sequences, a statistical classification framework was built. In a later analysis, V and J genes were assigned by comparing TCR nucleotide sequences against IMGT/GENE-DB human TR gene sequences. Using the TCRdist pipeline, a later analysis assigned CDR3 sequences along with most-parsimonious VDJ recombination scenarios. A later analysis defined each TCR beta chain by its CDR3 amino acid sequence plus V-gene family, and excluded reads lacking a unique V-gene family. A later analysis removed 592 highly shared, low-generation-probability nucleotide sequences to deal with suspected cross-contamination and a sequencing artifact. For each public chain, a later analysis derived a clonal expansion index from normalized ranks of inferred template counts within each repertoire. In a later analysis, generation probabilities were computed with a VDJ recombination model fitted to out-of-frame rearrangements, and the resulting probabilities were checked against IGoR. A later analysis scored TCR-TCR, TCR-HLA and TCR-CMV co-occurrence with hypergeometric tests, applying a repertoire-size bias correction to TCR pairs. False discovery rates were estimated in a later analysis by permuting HLA or CMV assignments 20 times. In a later analysis, co-occurring TCRs were grouped with DBSCAN, and TCRdist sequence similarity was added when clustering was performed within HLA-allele-positive subsets. For co-occurrence clustering, repertoires with fewer than 30,000 or more than 120,000 public chains were excluded, along with about five repertoires with anomalous nucleotide sharing. Sourced from immuneACCESS, this table was stored by TCRdb with only in-frame sequences that have V and J called. A share of the clones is absent; for the studies checked, an unresolved V gene accounts for under half, and the remainder has no known explanation. For V, J and clone size, that table is used; D and trimming come from the DNA. The sample records 80,000 to 130,000 clones, around 75% of which are singletons. Around 14% of the sample is in the top ten clones.

From a lookup of the germline V gene, CDR1 and CDR2 are SGHRS and YFSETQ. The CDR3 goes from the cysteine to the phenylalanine over 16 residues. Here the CDR3 DNA is all that survives: 48 bases in frame from base 1. Trimmed from V: 0 bases; trimmed from J: 6 bases; junction bases lacking a gene match: 7. What the study reported, not specific to this receptor: Most CMV-associated TCR beta chains appeared to be HLA-restricted in a later analysis, and the HLA associations seemed to be driven largely by CMV exposure. It was suggested by the authors that the approach could potentially be generalized to other disease states and immunological phenotypes. Most TCR sequences were seen in very few donors, while some public TCRs were found in many individuals. At a false discovery rate of 0.05, a later analysis linked some 18,000 TCR beta sequences to specific HLA alleles. According to a later analysis, parvovirus B19, influenza, CMV and Epstein-Barr virus appeared linked to several top co-occurrence clusters. The study listed over 150 TCR beta chains as associated with cytomegalovirus. The 87-base-pair reads could not distinguish some IMGT-functional V segments, including TRBV6-2 and TRBV6-3, so those segments were excluded. In this cohort, only TCR beta chains were sequenced, and detectable features were limited by the absence of alpha or paired-chain data. In a later analysis, TCR association rates were found to vary across HLA loci, with the most associated TCRs seen for DRB1 alleles and the fewest for HLA-C alleles. Presence/absence analyses assumed roughly uniform sequencing depth across donors, an assumption that may not hold. Broadly in line with IMGT annotations, most TCR beta V segments showed up in productive rearrangements about 87% or about 30% of the time in an earlier analysis of around 550 of the donors. Because counts were too low, more than 15 rarely observed V segments, including chromosome 9 orphons, were left out of the earlier analysis of 500 to 650 of the donors. The only immune exposure information available for the cohort was CMV serostatus. Strong co-occurrence of HLA alleles, especially DR and DQ, made assigning TCR associations to individual alleles difficult. A further reported finding was that TCR beta sequences accurately predicted the HLA-A and HLA-B alleles for most subjects in the first cohort. A later analysis found that HLA-associated TCR beta chains were more clonally expanded and had lower generation probabilities than equally common non-associated chains. A later genetic analysis reported fewer N-insertions in productive TCRs among donors in an Asian-associated ancestry cluster than the roughly 690-donor mean. A group of highly shared sequence variants was considered likely to be a technical artifact of the sequencing pipeline. In vitro tests confirmed that a few of the cytomegalovirus-associated TCR beta chains recognize cytomegalovirus antigens. V-gene and J-gene trimming of TCR beta chains was associated with a missense DCLRE1C variant in a later genetic analysis, and the association was replicated in an independent cohort. Correlated functional status among segregating V segments might reflect linkage disequilibrium, but an unknown experimental factor could not be ruled out. Because HLA typing was unavailable for some donors at each locus, only the typed subset was used in association tests. Cytomegalovirus status was reported to be diagnosed by the classifier with high specificity and sensitivity in both the original and validation cohorts.

In total, 630 or so healthy bone marrow donors made up the cohort. Cohort members were all nominally healthy when sampled, although unrecorded immune exposures were likely present. The donor was CMV seropositive and was included in the group of 270 or so seropositive cohort members. Each donor provided a peripheral blood sample, and peripheral blood mononuclear cells were used for TCR beta sequencing. Genomic DNA extraction from the blood cell samples was performed with the Qiagen DNeasy Blood Extraction Kit. This sequence originates from a male donor in good health and CMV-seropositive. Material: PBMCs. The chain is made from TRBV5-1 and TRBJ2-1; 9 central bases correspond to TRBD1. Here is the DNA: TGCGCCAGCAGCTTGGTCTACAGGGGGCAAGGCAATGAGCAGTTCTTC. The resulting protein is CASSLVYRGQGNEQFF.